This T cell receptor beta chain is drawn from a study of Ad26.COV2.S vaccination and SARS-CoV-2 variants. Method: immunoSEQ multiplex PCR; TCRdb's copy keeps in-frame clones and lacks some. The sample has 430,000 or so clones, 75% to 95% seen once; the top ten hold over 9%. Stated treatment: some 19 received Ad26.COV2.S at low or high dose, single or two shots; about five received placebo; per-sample allocation not given. At day 63 after the first vaccine or placebo injection, samples were drawn. Germline CDR1 is LGHNA and CDR2 is YSLEER. Trimming took 3 bases from V and 7 from J; bases not matched to a gene: 9. The CDR3 covers 16 residues.

Sequencing was performed on peripheral blood, taken in a trial of Ad26.COV2.S vaccine versus placebo. This receptor was obtained from a person between 18 and 59 years old who received the Ad26.COV2.S COVID-19 vaccine or a placebo. The chain has TRBV4-3 and TRBJ2-1; TRBD2 matches 10 bases. This chain's CDR3 is CASSHSSGRAGNEQFF. For the CDR3, the DNA is TGCGCCAGCAGCCATTCAAGCGGGAGGGCCGGGAATGAGCAGTTCTTC.